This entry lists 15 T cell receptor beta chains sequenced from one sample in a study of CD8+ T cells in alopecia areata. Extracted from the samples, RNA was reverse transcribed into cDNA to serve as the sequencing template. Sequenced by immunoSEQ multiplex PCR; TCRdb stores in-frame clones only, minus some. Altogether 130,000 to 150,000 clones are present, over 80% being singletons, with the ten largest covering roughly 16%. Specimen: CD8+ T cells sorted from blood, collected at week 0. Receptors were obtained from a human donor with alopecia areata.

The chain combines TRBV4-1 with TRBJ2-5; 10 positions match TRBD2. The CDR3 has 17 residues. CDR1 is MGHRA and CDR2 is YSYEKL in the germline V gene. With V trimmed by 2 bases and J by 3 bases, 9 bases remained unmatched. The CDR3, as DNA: TGCGCCAGCAGCCAAAGGGTTTCTAGCGGGAGCGAAGAGACCCAGTACTTC. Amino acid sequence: CASSQRVSSGSEETQYF.

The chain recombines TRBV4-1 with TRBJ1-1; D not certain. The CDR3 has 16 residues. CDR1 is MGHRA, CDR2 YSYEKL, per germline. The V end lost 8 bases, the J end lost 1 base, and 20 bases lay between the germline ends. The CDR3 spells CASGGSGPRPNTEAFF. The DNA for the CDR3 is TGCGCCAGCGGCGGCTCCGGACCCAGACCGAACACTGAAGCTTTCTTT.

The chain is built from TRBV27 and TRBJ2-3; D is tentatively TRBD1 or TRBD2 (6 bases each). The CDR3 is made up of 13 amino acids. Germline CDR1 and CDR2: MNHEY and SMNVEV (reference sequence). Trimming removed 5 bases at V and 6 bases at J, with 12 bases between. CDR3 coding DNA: TGTGCCAGCAGTACGGGGGCTTTTGATACGCAGTATTTT. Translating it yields CASSTGAFDTQYF.

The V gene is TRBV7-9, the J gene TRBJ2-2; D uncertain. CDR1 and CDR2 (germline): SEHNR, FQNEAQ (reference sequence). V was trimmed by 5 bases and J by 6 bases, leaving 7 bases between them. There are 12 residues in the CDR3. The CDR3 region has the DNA TGTGCCAGCAGCCTGAGATCCGGGGAGCTGTTTTTT. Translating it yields CASSLRSGELFF.

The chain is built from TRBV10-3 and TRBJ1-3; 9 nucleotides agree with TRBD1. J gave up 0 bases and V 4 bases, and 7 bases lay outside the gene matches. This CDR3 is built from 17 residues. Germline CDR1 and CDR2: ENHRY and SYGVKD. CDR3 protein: CAISATGTGRSGNTIYF. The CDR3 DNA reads TGTGCCATCAGTGCAACCGGGACAGGGCGCTCTGGAAACACCATATATTTT.

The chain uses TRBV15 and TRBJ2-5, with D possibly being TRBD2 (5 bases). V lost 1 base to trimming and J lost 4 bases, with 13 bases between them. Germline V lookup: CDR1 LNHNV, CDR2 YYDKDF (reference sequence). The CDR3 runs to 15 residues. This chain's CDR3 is CATSRAGMIRETQYF. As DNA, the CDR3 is TGTGCCACCAGCAGAGCGGGAATGATTCGAGAGACCCAGTACTTC.

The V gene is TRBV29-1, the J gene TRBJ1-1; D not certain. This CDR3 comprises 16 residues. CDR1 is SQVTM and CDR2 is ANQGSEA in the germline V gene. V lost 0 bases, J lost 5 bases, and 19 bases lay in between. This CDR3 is CSVEDRYSWGSTEAFF. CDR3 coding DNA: TGCAGCGTTGAAGATCGGTATAGTTGGGGAAGTACTGAAGCTTTCTTT.

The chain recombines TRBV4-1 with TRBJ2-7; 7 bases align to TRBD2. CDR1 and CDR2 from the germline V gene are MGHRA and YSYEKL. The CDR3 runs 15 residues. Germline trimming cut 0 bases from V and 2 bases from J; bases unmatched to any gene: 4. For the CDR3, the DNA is TGCGCCAGCAGCCAAGATGGGACTACTACCTACGAGCAGTACTTC. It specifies CASSQDGTTTYEQYF.

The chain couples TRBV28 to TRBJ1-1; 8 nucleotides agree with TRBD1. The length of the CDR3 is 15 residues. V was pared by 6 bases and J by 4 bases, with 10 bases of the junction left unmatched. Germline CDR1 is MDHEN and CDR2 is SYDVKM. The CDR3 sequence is CASRLRGLGGTEAFF. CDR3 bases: TGTGCCAGCAGGCTCAGGGGGCTGGGTGGCACTGAAGCTTTCTTT.

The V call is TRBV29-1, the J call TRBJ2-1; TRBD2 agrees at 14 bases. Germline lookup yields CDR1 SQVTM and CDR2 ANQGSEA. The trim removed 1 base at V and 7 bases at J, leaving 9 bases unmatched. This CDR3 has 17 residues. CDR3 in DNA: TGCAGCGTTGAAGCCGGGACTAGCGGGAGTCAGGGTAATGAGCAGTTCTTC. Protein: CSVEAGTSGSQGNEQFF.

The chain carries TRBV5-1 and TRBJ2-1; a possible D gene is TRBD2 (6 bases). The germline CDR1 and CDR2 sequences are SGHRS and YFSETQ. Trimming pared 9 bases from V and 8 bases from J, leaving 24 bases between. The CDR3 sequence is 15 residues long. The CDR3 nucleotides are TGCGCCACCTACCCCGGGACTTCCGCGTCGGATGAGCAGTTCTTC. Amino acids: CATYPGTSASDEQFF. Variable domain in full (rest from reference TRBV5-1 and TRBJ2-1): KAGVTQTPRYLIKTRGQQVTLSCSPISGHRSVSWYQQTPGQGLQFLFEYFSETQRNKGNFPGRFSGRQFSNSRSEMNVSTLELGDSALYLCATYPGTSASDEQFFGPGTRLTVL.

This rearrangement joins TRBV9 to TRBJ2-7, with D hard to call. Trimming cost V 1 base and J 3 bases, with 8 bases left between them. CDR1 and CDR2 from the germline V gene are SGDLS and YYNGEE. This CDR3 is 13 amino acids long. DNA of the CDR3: TGTGCCAGCAGCGTAACCTCCGACTACGAGCAGTACTTC. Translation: CASSVTSDYEQYF.

The CDR3 sequence: CASSSPDGPYEQYF. DNA of the CDR3: TGTGCCAGCAGTTCCCCGGACGGTCCCTACGAGCAGTACTTC. The chain joins TRBV6-5 to TRBJ2-7; D remains unclear. CDR1 is MNHEY and CDR2 is SVGAGI in the germline V gene. Trimming left V 4 bases short and J 2 bases short, with 12 bases between. The CDR3 spans 14 residues.

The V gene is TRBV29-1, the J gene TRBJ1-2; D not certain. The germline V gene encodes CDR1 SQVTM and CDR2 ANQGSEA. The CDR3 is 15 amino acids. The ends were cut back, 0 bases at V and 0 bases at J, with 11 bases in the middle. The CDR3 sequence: CSVEDPGPPNYGYTF. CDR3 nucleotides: TGCAGCGTTGAAGATCCAGGACCACCTAACTATGGCTACACCTTC.

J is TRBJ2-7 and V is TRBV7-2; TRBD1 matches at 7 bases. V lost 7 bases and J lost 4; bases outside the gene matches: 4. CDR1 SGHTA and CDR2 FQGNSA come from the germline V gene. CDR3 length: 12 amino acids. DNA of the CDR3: TGTGCCAGCATTAAGGGGGCGTACGAGCAGTACTTC. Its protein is CASIKGAYEQYF.